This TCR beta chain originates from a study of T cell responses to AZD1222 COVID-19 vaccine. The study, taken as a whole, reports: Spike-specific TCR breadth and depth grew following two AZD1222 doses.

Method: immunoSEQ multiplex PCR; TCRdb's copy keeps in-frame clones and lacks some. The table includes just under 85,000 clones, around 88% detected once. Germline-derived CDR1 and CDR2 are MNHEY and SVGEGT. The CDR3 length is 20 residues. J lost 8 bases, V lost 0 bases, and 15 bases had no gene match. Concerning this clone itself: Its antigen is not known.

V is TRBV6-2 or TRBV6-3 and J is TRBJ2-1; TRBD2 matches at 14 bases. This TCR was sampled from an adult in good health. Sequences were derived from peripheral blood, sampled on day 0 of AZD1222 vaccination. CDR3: CASSYSTSGRAGPSHDEQFF. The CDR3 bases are TGTGCCAGCAGTTACTCGACTAGCGGGAGGGCCGGACCCTCTCACGATGAGCAGTTCTTC.